Listed here are 12 T cell receptor beta chains from one sample, sequenced in a study of beta chain features in type 1 diabetes. No antigens are known for them. Reverse transcribing all isolated RNA meant expressed TCRB transcripts were sequenced. Produced via immunoSEQ multiplex PCR; TCRdb's table is partial and in-frame only. The sample consists of about 660,000 clones, around 15% of them appearing once. The study's findings and limits: Researchers report that Type 1 diabetes patients had moderately but significantly shorter TCRB CDR3s across all four CD4+ subsets.

Sample: naive CD4+ T cells from blood. These receptor sequences come from a man aged 18 to 30 with type 1 diabetes.

This clone has a handful of counts. The chain couples TRBV11-2 to TRBJ2-1; TRBD2 is a possible D gene (5 bases). CDR1 and CDR2 (germline): SGHAT, FQNNGV. Trimming cost V 5 bases and J 8 bases, with 16 bases left between them. CDR3 length: 14 amino acids. CDR3 nucleotides: TGTGCCAGCAGCCCCGCCGGACTTACCGATGAGCAGTTCTTC. It specifies CASSPAGLTDEQFF.

This clone was observed a few times. Distinct nucleotide sequences in the sample also encode this CDR3. The genes are TRBV5-1 and TRBJ2-1; a possible D gene is TRBD1 (6 bases). The V end lost 0 bases, the J end lost 6 bases, and 7 bases lay between the germline ends. This CDR3 contains 13 residues. Germline CDR1 reads SGHRS; CDR2 reads YFSETQ. This CDR3 reads CASSLVGGNEQFF. The CDR3 nucleotides read TGCGCCAGCAGCTTGGTAGGGGGCAATGAGCAGTTCTTC.

This clone was detected a few times. V usage is TRBV23-1 and J usage is TRBJ2-3, with TRBD2 matching 7 bases. TRBV23-1 is an ORF, with its function uncertain. V shed 1 base and J 5 bases; nucleotides not matched to a gene: 12. CDR3 length equals 17 residues. The CDR3 spells CASSQYLRGSLEDTQYF. The DNA for the CDR3 is TGCGCCAGCAGTCAATACTTGCGGGGGAGTTTGGAAGATACGCAGTATTTT.

The V gene is TRBV4-3, the J gene TRBJ1-1, with a tentative D call TRBD1 (5 bases). The germline V gene has CDR1 LGHNA and CDR2 YSLEER. Trimming removed 3 bases from V and 1 base from J, with 9 bases in between. The CDR3 runs to 14 residues. This chain's CDR3 is CASSHDGANTEAFF. As DNA, the CDR3 is TGCGCCAGCAGCCACGACGGGGCGAACACTGAAGCTTTCTTT.

This clone was counted a single time. The chain is built from TRBV7-3 and TRBJ2-3; 15 bases are a match to TRBD2. Trimming took 3 bases from V and 1 from J; bases not matched to a gene: 2. CDR1 and CDR2 (germline): SGHTA, FQGTGA. The CDR3 contains 17 residues. The chain's CDR3 is CASSLGLAGGGTDTQYF. CDR3 coding DNA: TGTGCCAGCAGCTTGGGACTAGCGGGGGGCGGCACAGATACGCAGTATTTT.

This clone was observed a few times. V and J are TRBV4-3 and TRBJ2-2, with 11 nucleotides matching TRBD2. V was clipped by 1 base and J by 4 bases; unmatched bases: 2. The CDR3 spans 16 residues. CDR1 is LGHNA and CDR2 is YSLEER in the germline V gene. The CDR3 loop is CASSQGLAGTTGELFF. CDR3 bases: TGCGCCAGCAGCCAAGGACTAGCGGGGACCACCGGGGAGCTGTTTTTT.

This clone was detected only a few times. V usage is TRBV29-1 and J usage is TRBJ2-3; 10 positions match TRBD2. There are 13 residues in the CDR3. V dropped 7 bases and J dropped 0; count of bases not matched to a gene: 1. Germline CDR1 SQVTM, CDR2 ANQGSEA. The chain's CDR3 is CSALAGSTDTQYF. CDR3 DNA: TGCAGCGCACTAGCGGGAAGCACAGATACGCAGTATTTT.

In its sample, this clone was seen a few times. The chain is built from TRBV6-5 and TRBJ1-1; D unclear. Between the trimmed V and J ends, which lost 4 bases and 4 bases, there was a span of 19 bases. Germline CDR1 is MNHEY and CDR2 is SVGAGI. The CDR3 spans 16 residues. CDR3: CASSLTFAGKSTEAFF. The CDR3 DNA reads as TGTGCCAGCAGTTTGACTTTTGCGGGAAAAAGCACTGAAGCTTTCTTT.

Only a few counts were recorded for this clone. V and J are TRBV18 and TRBJ2-5; the D gene could be TRBD1 or TRBD2 (5 bases each). CDR3 length: 13 amino acids. Germline V gene sequence: CDR1 KGHSH, CDR2 LQKENI. Between the trimmed V and J ends, which lost 4 bases and 2 bases, there was a span of 8 bases. The CDR3 bases are TGTGCCAGCTCACGGGACGTACAAGAGACCCAGTACTTC. This sequence encodes CASSRDVQETQYF.

V is TRBV11-3 and J is TRBJ2-2; D possibly corresponds to TRBD2 (5 bases). The germline V gene has CDR1 SGHNT and CDR2 YENEEA. CDR3 size: 13 residues. V gave up 2 bases and J gave up 7 bases, with 8 bases separating them. The CDR3 protein is CASSLLAGGELFF. CDR3 bases: TGTGCCAGCAGCTTATTGGCGGGCGGGGAGCTGTTTTTT.

The chain is built from TRBV4-1 and TRBJ2-5, with 11 bases aligning to TRBD1. From germline, CDR1 is MGHRA and CDR2 YSYEKL. There are 16 residues in the CDR3. After removal of 0 bases from V and 6 bases from J, the junction contained 6 bases not matched to a gene. The CDR3 bases are TGCGCCAGCAGCCAAGATGGGACAGGGGGTAGGCAGACCCAGTACTTC. It translates to CASSQDGTGGRQTQYF.

The chain employs TRBV20-1 and TRBJ1-1; D gene uncertain. Per germline, CDR1 DFQATT and CDR2 SNEGSKA (reference sequence). The CDR3 runs to 11 residues. V lost 4 bases to trimming and J lost 8 bases, with 11 bases between them. For the CDR3, the DNA is TGCAGTGCTACCTTGGGTCTAGAAGCTTTCTTT. As protein: CSATLGLEAFF.